One sample yielded the 5 T cell receptor beta chains listed below, sequenced in a study of blood T cells in healthy people across ages. Using a J-beta primer mix together with a sample-barcoded 5' primer, a second PCR was run for about 6 to 11 cycles. TCRdb analysed the 5' RACE reads with MiXCR anew, one entry per CDR3 protein. Altogether about 590,000 distinct CDR3 sequences are present, about 30% being singletons, with the ten largest covering about a sixth. Specimen: blood. The receptors shown here come from a woman of 80 years or more in good health.

This clonotype was counted only a few times. The chain is built from TRBV20-1 and TRBJ1-5; 11 positions match TRBD1. This CDR3 has 16 residues. The germline gives CDR1 DFQATT, CDR2 SNEGSKA (reference sequence). V shed 6 bases and J 0 bases; nucleotides not matched to a gene: 7. The CDR3 DNA reads TGCAGTGCCTATAAGGACAGGGGGCTTAGCAATCAGCCCCAGCATTTT. Its translation: CSAYKDRGLSNQPQHF.

Ten or more counts support this clonotype. V and J are TRBV9 and TRBJ1-2; D not resolved. The CDR3 length is 14 residues. The V gene lost 3 bases and the J gene lost 4 bases, with 13 bases spanning the gap. Germline V lookup: CDR1 SGDLS, CDR2 YYNGEE. CDR3 region: CASSERSSGYGYTF. In nucleotides, the CDR3 is TGTGCCAGCAGCGAGAGAAGCAGTGGCTATGGCTACACCTTC.

The chain couples TRBV6-6 to TRBJ2-4; the match to TRBD2 covers 7 bases. CDR3 length: 13 amino acids. Germline CDR1 MNHNY, CDR2 SVGAGI (reference sequence). V was pared by 2 bases and J by 13 bases, with 8 bases of the junction left unmatched. The CDR3, as DNA: TGTGCCAGCAGTTACATGGCGGGGGAAGAGCAGTACTTC. It codes for CASSYMAGEEQYF.

This clonotype has a count of ten or more. This chain connects TRBV5-4 to TRBJ2-7; D is possibly TRBD2 (6 bases). The V gene lost 2 bases and the J gene lost 2 bases, with 14 bases spanning the gap. The CDR3 extends over 15 amino acids. Germline values: CDR1 SGHNT, CDR2 YYREEE (reference sequence). CDR3 sequence (DNA): TGTGCCAGCAGCTTTCCGGGACTCTCGACCTACGAGCAGTACTTC. Protein sequence: CASSFPGLSTYEQYF.

The chain links TRBV7-2 to TRBJ2-3; D is perhaps TRBD1 or TRBD2 (7 bases each). CDR1 is SGHTA and CDR2 is FQGNSA in the germline V gene. The CDR3 has 15 residues. V was clipped by 2 bases and J by 4 bases, with 13 bases between them. CDR3 residues: CASSLTAGGADTQYF. DNA of the CDR3: TGTGCCAGCAGCTTAACGGCAGGGGGGGCAGATACGCAGTATTTT.